The present entry profiles one T cell receptor beta chain with its context. V shed 6 bases and J 7 bases; nucleotides not matched to a gene: 10. The germline V gene encodes CDR1 LNHDA and CDR2 SQIVND (reference sequence). There are 15 residues in the CDR3. As originally analysed: Amplification of reference gene primers was used by the study to estimate nucleated cell counts. Generated by immunoSEQ multiplex PCR, the TCRdb table keeps only in-frame clones and is missing some. The V and J calls and clone size were taken over from that table, and D and trimming were inferred from the DNA. The data contain around 140,000 clones, around 88% of them seen just once; the ten biggest clones take up around 18%. The data were taken from a study of blood T cell repertoires in COVID-19. Overall study: COVID-19 samples collected from the United States, Italy and Spain covered acute and convalescent phases. T cells, B-cell-depleted T cells, or PBMCs supplied cDNA or gDNA.

This sequence originates from a man aged 45-65 years with active or convalescent COVID-19. Sequenced: peripheral blood. The rearrangement links TRBV19 to TRBJ1-5; TRBD1 aligns across 9 bases. Written as DNA, the CDR3 is TGTGCCAGTAGCTGGACAGGGGACGAAGGCCAGCCCCAGCATTTT. Protein sequence: CASSWTGDEGQPQHF. Full variable domain (remainder filled in from reference TRBV19 and TRBJ1-5): DGGITQSPKYLFRKEGQNVTLSCEQNLNHDAMYWYRQDPGQGLRLIYYSQIVNDFQKGDIAEGYSVSREKKESFPLTVTSAQKNPTAFYLCASSWTGDEGQPQHFGDGTRLSIL.